This TCR beta chain appears in the sequencing data of a study of identical twins. The V gene's germline CDR1 is MDHEN and CDR2 SYDVKM. The CDR3 sequence is 15 residues long. Trimming at V came to 6 bases and at J to 7 bases, leaving 10 bases not matched to a gene. Broader study findings: The study found excess low generation probability among twin-shared out-of-frame alpha sequences. Beta out-of-frame sequences displayed a weaker excess of sharing between twins.

TCRdb re-called the 5' RACE reads with MiXCR, one entry per CDR3 protein. The data show around 1.7 million distinct CDR3 sequences, with less than 40% seen just once and under 0.35% held by the top ten. A note on this clonotype: Its antigen is not identified.

The chain links TRBV28 to TRBJ2-4; TRBD1 agrees at 9 bases. Input material: cord blood. The TCR comes from a newborn girl in good health. The CDR3 is CASSQPGQGMNIQYF. DNA for the CDR3: TGTGCCAGCAGCCAGCCGGGACAGGGTATGAACATTCAGTACTTC.